Listed here are 25 T cell receptor beta chains from one sample, sequenced in a study of PD-L1 blockade in urothelial cancer. Assay used: immunoSEQ multiplex PCR; TCRdb lists only in-frame clones, some missing. Of 40,000 or so clones in the sample, about nine tenths were seen once. Time point of the sample: pretreatment peripheral blood. The material sequenced was PBMCs, taken around atezolizumab (anti-PD-L1) treatment. These receptors originate from a woman aged 55-75 years with urothelial cancer.

The chain carries TRBV7-3 and TRBJ2-1, with a tentative D call TRBD2 (6 bases). Germline CDR1 is SGHTA and CDR2 is FQGTGA. The germline V and J ends were trimmed by 5 bases and 5 bases, with 22 bases remaining between them. There are 17 residues in the CDR3. DNA for the CDR3: TGTGCCAGCAGCGCATCACGTATTAGCGGCTCAAACAATGAGCAGTTCTTC. Translating gives CASSASRISGSNNEQFF.

V is TRBV2 and J is TRBJ2-1; 11 bases are shared with TRBD2. The CDR3 length is 16 residues. V lost 6 bases and J lost 15; bases outside the gene matches: 19. Germline V gene sequence: CDR1 SNHLY, CDR2 FYNNEI. The DNA for the CDR3 is TGTGCCAGCAGCGTACAGGGCAGCGTAGCGGGAGGGCCACGGTTCTTC. The encoded protein is CASSVQGSVAGGPRFF.

CDR3 sequence (DNA): TGTGCCAGCAGTTACAGGGAAATGAACACTGAAGCTTTCTTT. Encoded protein: CASSYREMNTEAFF. This sequence joins TRBV27 and TRBJ1-1; D perhaps matches TRBD1 (6 bases). The CDR3 runs 14 residues. V shed 4 bases and J shed 0 bases, with 9 bases lying between them. Germline values: CDR1 MNHEY, CDR2 SMNVEV (reference sequence).

V gene TRBV7-9 combines with J gene TRBJ2-3, with D possibly matching TRBD2 (6 bases). Deletions cut 2 bases from V and 0 bases from J, with 21 bases between. The CDR3 totals 19 residues. Germline CDR1 and CDR2: SEHNR and FQNEAQ (reference sequence). The CDR3 DNA reads as TGTGCCAGCAGCTTATCTAGGACGGGAGTTGCGTCTAGCACAGATACGCAGTATTTT. As protein: CASSLSRTGVASSTDTQYF.

This clone was observed a single time. The rearrangement joins TRBV2 to TRBJ2-2; TRBD2 aligns across 11 bases. After removal of 5 bases from V and 6 bases from J, the junction contained 5 bases not matched to a gene. The CDR3 loop spans 15 amino acids. The germline V gene encodes CDR1 SNHLY and CDR2 FYNNEI. The CDR3: CASSRLAGTPGELFF. CDR3 DNA: TGTGCCAGCAGTAGACTAGCGGGGACGCCCGGGGAGCTGTTTTTT.

CDR3 loop: CASSQPRGSTDTQYF. The CDR3 nucleotides are TGTGCCAGCAGTCAACCACGGGGAAGCACAGATACGCAGTATTTT. The chain recombines TRBV28 with TRBJ2-3; TRBD2 is a possible D gene (5 bases). Per germline, CDR1 MDHEN and CDR2 SYDVKM. There are 15 residues in the CDR3. Trimming pared 5 bases from V and 0 bases from J, leaving 12 bases between.

V is TRBV5-1 and J is TRBJ2-7; D perhaps matches TRBD1 (6 bases). This CDR3 has 14 amino acids. Germline CDR1 and CDR2: SGHRS and YFSETQ. V was shortened by 0 bases and J by 1 base, with 8 bases between the two germline ends. The CDR3: CASSLGGQSYEQYF. CDR3 DNA: TGCGCCAGCAGCTTGGGCGGACAGTCCTACGAGCAGTACTTC.

The J gene is TRBJ2-7, the V gene TRBV11-1; TRBD2 aligns across 11 bases. The CDR3 length is 15 residues. CDR1 and CDR2 from the germline V gene are SGHAT and FQDESV (reference sequence). V trimming: 2 bases; J trimming: 4 bases; junction bases outside the gene matches: 4. In DNA, the CDR3 is TGTGCCAGCAGCTTAACCGGGACTAGCGGATACGAGCAGTACTTC. Protein: CASSLTGTSGYEQYF.

This chain uses TRBV28 with TRBJ2-7; TRBD1 matches at 9 bases. V shed 4 bases and J 1 base; nucleotides not matched to a gene: 20. This CDR3 has 20 amino acids. The V gene's germline CDR1 is MDHEN and CDR2 SYDVKM. CDR3 region: CASSSPGRVNRDRVSYEQYF. The CDR3, as DNA: TGTGCCAGCAGTTCCCCAGGGCGGGTAAACCGGGACAGGGTATCCTACGAGCAGTACTTC. Full variable domain (missing parts from reference TRBV28 and TRBJ2-7): DVKVTQSSRYLVKRTGEKVFLECVQDMDHENMFWYRQDPGLGLRLIYFSYDVKMKEKGDIPEGYSVSREKKERFSLILESASTNQTSMYLCASSSPGRVNRDRVSYEQYFGPGTRLTVT.

The chain links TRBV29-1 to TRBJ2-7; 9 bases align to TRBD1. Germline V gene data show CDR1 as SQVTM and CDR2 as ANQGSEA. V lost 6 bases to trimming and J lost 5 bases; unmatched junction nucleotides: 8. The CDR3 covers 13 residues. CDR3 DNA sequence: TGCAGCGTCGAGGACAGGGGATCGCACGAGCAGTACTTC. It translates to CSVEDRGSHEQYF.

This clone has just one count. This chain's CDR3 is CASRSDIDRGNGYTF. The CDR3 DNA sequence: TGTGCCAGCAGATCTGATATCGACAGGGGCAATGGCTACACCTTC. V usage is TRBV28 and J usage is TRBJ1-2, with 8 nucleotides matching TRBD1. CDR3 length: 15 residues. CDR1 is MDHEN, CDR2 SYDVKM, per germline. V trimming: 6 bases; J trimming: 6 bases; junction bases outside the gene matches: 12.

V usage is TRBV28 and J usage is TRBJ2-3; 7 bases match TRBD2. The ends lost 4 bases at V and 5 bases at J; junction bases unmatched: 6. Germline-derived CDR1 and CDR2 are MDHEN and SYDVKM. The CDR3 loop spans 14 amino acids. CDR3 residues: CASSYEGGQDTQYF. The CDR3 nucleotides read TGTGCCAGCAGTTATGAGGGAGGGCAAGATACGCAGTATTTT.

This clone was seen a single time. V and J are TRBV27 and TRBJ2-3; maybe TRBD2 (5 bases). Between the trimmed V and J ends, which lost 8 bases and 5 bases, there was a span of 14 bases. CDR1 and CDR2 (germline): MNHEY, SMNVEV (reference sequence). CDR3 length: 13 amino acids. CDR3 nucleotide sequence: TGTGCCAGCTCCACCCGGGGAATAGATACGCAGTATTTT. It specifies CASSTRGIDTQYF.

This chain connects TRBV5-1 to TRBJ1-1, with 9 bases aligning to TRBD1. This CDR3 contains 15 residues. The germline gives CDR1 SGHRS, CDR2 YFSETQ. V lost 2 bases, J lost 1 base, and 3 bases stayed unmatched. CDR3 DNA: TGCGCCAGCAGCTTTACAGGGGGCCAGAACACTGAAGCTTTCTTT. It is translated as CASSFTGGQNTEAFF.

The chain recombines TRBV7-9 with TRBJ2-1; weak D call: TRBD2 (5 bases). The germline CDR1 and CDR2 sequences are SEHNR and FQNEAQ (reference sequence). Trimming stripped 3 bases from V and 7 bases from J, with 19 bases between. The CDR3 has 16 amino acids. As DNA, the CDR3 is TGTGCCAGCAGCTTGGATGGCGGGCGCTTTAGGAATGAGCAGTTCTTC. Its translation: CASSLDGGRFRNEQFF.

The V gene is TRBV4-1, the J gene TRBJ2-3, with 9 bases identical to TRBD2. Germline V gene lookup returns CDR1 MGHRA and CDR2 YSYEKL. The CDR3 extends over 14 amino acids. V lost 11 bases to trimming and J lost 4 bases; unmatched junction nucleotides: 10. CDR3 sequence reads: CAGGVAGAADTQYF. The CDR3 DNA follows: TGCGCCGGGGGGGTAGCGGGAGCGGCAGATACGCAGTATTTT.

This clone has just one count. The gene calls are TRBV7-2 and TRBJ1-3; D may be TRBD1 (5 bases). The germline V gene has CDR1 SGHTA and CDR2 FQGNSA. V lost 2 bases, J lost 0 bases, and 5 bases lay in between. The CDR3 is 14 amino acids. CDR3 in amino acids: CASSLQGSGNTIYF. CDR3 DNA sequence: TGTGCCAGCAGCTTACAGGGCTCTGGAAACACCATATATTTT. The full variable domain, rest sourced from reference TRBV7-2 and TRBJ1-3, is GAGVSQSPSNKVTEKGKDVELRCDPISGHTALYWYRQSLGQGLEFLIYFQGNSAPDKSGLPSDRFSAERTGGSVSTLTIQRTQQEDSAVYLCASSLQGSGNTIYFGEGSWLTVV.

The genes are TRBV7-2 and TRBJ2-3; TRBD1 agrees at 7 bases. Germline assignment: CDR1 SGHTA and CDR2 FQGNSA. The V gene end was trimmed by 3 bases and the J gene end by 1 base; junction bases not matched to a gene: 10. This CDR3 comprises 17 residues. The CDR3 protein is CASSFRARGLGTDTQYF. CDR3 nucleotide sequence: TGTGCCAGCAGCTTTAGGGCAAGGGGGCTTGGCACAGATACGCAGTATTTT.

The V and J genes are TRBV4-2 and TRBJ2-2, with 14 bases identical to TRBD2. The CDR3 sequence is 18 residues long. J gave up 7 bases and V 0 bases, and 7 bases lay outside the gene matches. Germline V gives CDR1 LGHNA, CDR2 YNFKEQ. This CDR3 is CASSQEGLAGDRGGELFF. DNA for the CDR3: TGTGCCAGCAGCCAAGAGGGACTAGCGGGAGATCGCGGCGGGGAGCTGTTTTTT.

The chain employs TRBV7-9 and TRBJ1-1, with D unresolved. V was trimmed by 2 bases and J by 6 bases, leaving 16 bases between them. The CDR3 has 15 residues. Germline assignment: CDR1 SEHNR and CDR2 FQNEAQ (reference sequence). The chain's CDR3 is CASSLINGNGAEAFF. The DNA of the CDR3 is TGTGCCAGCAGCTTAATTAATGGGAACGGGGCTGAAGCTTTCTTT.

This clone is a singleton in its sample. V gene TRBV9 combines with J gene TRBJ2-7; D might be TRBD2 (6 bases). The CDR3 is 15 amino acids. Germline CDR1 and CDR2: SGDLS and YYNGEE. Trimming stripped 0 bases from V and 3 bases from J, with 13 bases between. The CDR3 coding sequence is TGTGCCAGCAGCGTAGATAGCGGAGAGTTCTACGAGCAGTACTTC. This encodes CASSVDSGEFYEQYF.

The chain is built from TRBV28 and TRBJ2-7; 9 positions agree with TRBD1. Germline loops: CDR1 MDHEN, CDR2 SYDVKM. V lost 4 bases to trimming and J lost 9 bases; unmatched junction nucleotides: 16. The CDR3 consists of 16 residues. Here the CDR3 reads CASSSPGQGSSLGQYF. In DNA, the CDR3 is TGTGCCAGCAGTTCCCCGGGACAGGGATCCTCCTTAGGGCAGTACTTC. Full variable domain (outside the CDR3, taken from reference TRBV28 and TRBJ2-7): DVKVTQSSRYLVKRTGEKVFLECVQDMDHENMFWYRQDPGLGLRLIYFSYDVKMKEKGDIPEGYSVSREKKERFSLILESASTNQTSMYLCASSSPGQGSSLGQYFGPGTRLTVT.

CDR3 loop: CASSPRLAGKETQYF. The DNA for the CDR3 is TGTGCCAGCAGCCCTAGACTAGCGGGAAAAGAGACCCAGTACTTC. J is TRBJ2-5 and V is TRBV7-9, with TRBD2 matching 11 bases. V lost 5 bases to trimming and J lost 3 bases; unmatched junction nucleotides: 5. The CDR3 is made up of 15 amino acids. Germline CDR1 is SEHNR and CDR2 is FQNEAQ (reference sequence). Complete variable domain (other parts from reference TRBV7-9 and TRBJ2-5): DTGVSQNPRHKITKRGQNVTFRCDPISEHNRLYWYRQTLGQGPEFLTYFQNEAQLEKSRLLSDRFSAERPKGSFSTLEIQRTEQGDSAMYLCASSPRLAGKETQYFGPGTRLLVL.

The chain carries TRBV5-8 and TRBJ1-1, with 8 bases that match TRBD1. Losses at the gene ends were 5 bases for V and 7 bases for J; bases not matched to a gene: 10. The CDR3 totals 14 residues. The germline CDR1 and CDR2 sequences are SGHTS and YDEGEE. This CDR3 is CASSFGQGFFEAFF. CDR3 bases: TGTGCCAGCAGTTTCGGACAGGGCTTCTTTGAAGCTTTCTTT. Supplemented by reference TRBV5-8 and TRBJ1-1, the full variable domain reads EAGVTQSPTHLIKTRGQQATLRCSPISGHTSVYWYQQALGLGLQFLLWYDEGEERNRGNFPPRFSGRQFPNYSSELNVNALELEDSALYLCASSFGQGFFEAFFGQGTRLTVV.

The chain employs TRBV5-1 and TRBJ1-2; D perhaps matches TRBD1 (5 bases). The CDR3 is 14 residues long. Germline V lookup: CDR1 SGHRS, CDR2 YFSETQ. Trimming removed 1 base from V and 7 bases from J, with 14 bases in between. CDR3 DNA sequence: TGCGCCAGCAGCTTGACCCAAGCCCAGGGTGGCTACACCTTC. As protein: CASSLTQAQGGYTF.